The entry below gives a single TCR beta chain sequence along with its context. Its antigen remains unknown. The data derive from a study of T cell responses to AZD1222 COVID-19 vaccine. Second doses at about 4 or about 12 weeks were pooled. Study-wide results and caveats: Regions left unmutated in variants are reportedly the target of nearly half of spike-specific TCRs.

Sequencing used immunoSEQ multiplex PCR; TCRdb keeps in-frame clones, though not all of them. This table has 90,000 to 120,000 clones, about 93% appearing once. Germline values: CDR1 SGHAT, CDR2 FQNNGV. Trimming stripped 0 bases from V and 4 bases from J, with 6 bases between. This CDR3 comprises 13 residues. The receptor was isolated from an adult who received the AZD1222 COVID-19 vaccine. The rearrangement uses TRBV11-2 and TRBJ2-5; D call uncertain. The sequencing used peripheral blood, collected 28 days after the second AZD1222 dose. The CDR3 reads CASSLDLSETQYF. The CDR3 DNA sequence: TGTGCCAGCAGCTTAGATCTGTCAGAGACCCAGTACTTC.